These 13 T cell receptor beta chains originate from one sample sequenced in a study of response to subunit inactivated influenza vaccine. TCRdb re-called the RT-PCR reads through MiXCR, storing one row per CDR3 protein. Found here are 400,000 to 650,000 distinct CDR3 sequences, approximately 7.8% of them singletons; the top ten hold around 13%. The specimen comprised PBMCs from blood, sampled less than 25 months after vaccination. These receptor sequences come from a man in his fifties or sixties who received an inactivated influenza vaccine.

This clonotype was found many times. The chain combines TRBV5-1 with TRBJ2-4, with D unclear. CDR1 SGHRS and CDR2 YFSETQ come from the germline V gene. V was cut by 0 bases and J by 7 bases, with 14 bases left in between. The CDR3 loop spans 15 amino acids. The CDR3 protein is CASSLEVNMGNIQYF. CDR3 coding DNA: TGCGCCAGCAGCTTGGAAGTCAACATGGGGAACATTCAGTACTTC.

CDR3 sequence reads: CSVPGLAGGHEQFF. CDR3 sequence (DNA): TGCAGTGTCCCCGGACTAGCGGGAGGGCATGAGCAGTTCTTC. The V gene is TRBV20-1, the J gene TRBJ2-1; 15 bases align to TRBD2. Germline V CDR1 and CDR2: DFQATT, SNEGSKA (reference sequence). After removal of 7 bases from V and 8 bases from J, the junction contained 6 bases not matched to a gene. The CDR3 loop spans 14 amino acids.

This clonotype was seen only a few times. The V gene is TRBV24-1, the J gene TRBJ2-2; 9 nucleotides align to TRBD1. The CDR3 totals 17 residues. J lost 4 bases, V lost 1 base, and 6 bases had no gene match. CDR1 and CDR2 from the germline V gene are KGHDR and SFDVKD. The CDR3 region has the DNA TGTGCCACCAGTGATTTTGTGGGGACAGGGTTCACCGGGGAGCTGTTTTTT. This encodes CATSDFVGTGFTGELFF.

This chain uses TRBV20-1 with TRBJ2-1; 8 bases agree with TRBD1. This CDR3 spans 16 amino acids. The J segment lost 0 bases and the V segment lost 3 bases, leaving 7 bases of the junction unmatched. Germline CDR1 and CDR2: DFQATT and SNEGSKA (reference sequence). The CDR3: CSASEFDRGSYNEQFF. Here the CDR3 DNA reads TGCAGTGCTAGTGAGTTCGACAGGGGCTCCTACAATGAGCAGTTCTTC.

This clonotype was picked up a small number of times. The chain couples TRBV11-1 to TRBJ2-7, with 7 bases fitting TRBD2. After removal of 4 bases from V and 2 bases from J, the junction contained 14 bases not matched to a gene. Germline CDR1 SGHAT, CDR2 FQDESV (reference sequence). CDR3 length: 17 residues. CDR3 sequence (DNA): TGTGCCAGCAGCTCCGGCTCGGGCGCGGGAGTGGCCTACGAGCAGTACTTC. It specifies CASSSGSGAGVAYEQYF.

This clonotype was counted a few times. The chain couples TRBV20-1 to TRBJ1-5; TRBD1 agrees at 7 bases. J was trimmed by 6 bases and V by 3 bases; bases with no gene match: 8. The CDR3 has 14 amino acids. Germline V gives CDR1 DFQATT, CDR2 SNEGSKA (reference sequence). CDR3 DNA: TGCAGTGCTAGCGGGACAGAGAACAGTCAGCCCCAGCATTTT. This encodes CSASGTENSQPQHF.

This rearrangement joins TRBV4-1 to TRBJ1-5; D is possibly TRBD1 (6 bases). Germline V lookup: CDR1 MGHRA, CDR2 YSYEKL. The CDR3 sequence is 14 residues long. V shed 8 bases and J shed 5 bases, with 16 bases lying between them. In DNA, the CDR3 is TGCGCCAGCTCCCATGGTCAGGGGCATCAGCCCCAGCATTTT. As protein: CASSHGQGHQPQHF.

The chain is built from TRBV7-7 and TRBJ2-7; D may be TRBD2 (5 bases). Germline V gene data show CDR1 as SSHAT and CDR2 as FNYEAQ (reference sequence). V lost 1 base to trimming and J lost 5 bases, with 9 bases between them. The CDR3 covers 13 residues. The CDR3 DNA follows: TGTGCCAGCAGCTTAGTAATCGGGAACGAGCAGTACTTC. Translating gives CASSLVIGNEQYF.

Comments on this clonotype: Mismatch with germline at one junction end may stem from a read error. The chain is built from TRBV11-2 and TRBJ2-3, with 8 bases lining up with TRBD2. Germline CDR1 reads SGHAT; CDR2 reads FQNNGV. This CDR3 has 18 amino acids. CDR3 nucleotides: TGTGCCAGCAGCTTAGACCCAGCGGGGGCATCTAGCACAGAGACGCAGTATTTT. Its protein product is CASSLDPAGASSTETQYF.

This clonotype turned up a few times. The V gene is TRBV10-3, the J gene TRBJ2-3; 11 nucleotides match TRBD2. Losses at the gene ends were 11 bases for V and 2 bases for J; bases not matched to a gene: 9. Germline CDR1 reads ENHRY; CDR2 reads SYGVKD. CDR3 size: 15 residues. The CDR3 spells CAAQRTSGYTDTQYF. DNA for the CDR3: TGTGCCGCCCAAAGGACTAGCGGGTACACAGATACGCAGTATTTT.

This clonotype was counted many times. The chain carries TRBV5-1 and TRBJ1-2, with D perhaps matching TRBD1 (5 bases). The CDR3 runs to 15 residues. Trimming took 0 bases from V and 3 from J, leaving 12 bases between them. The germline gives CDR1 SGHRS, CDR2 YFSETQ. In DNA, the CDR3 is TGCGCCAGCAGCTTGGAACCCAGGGCGGACTATGGCTACACCTTC. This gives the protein CASSLEPRADYGYTF.

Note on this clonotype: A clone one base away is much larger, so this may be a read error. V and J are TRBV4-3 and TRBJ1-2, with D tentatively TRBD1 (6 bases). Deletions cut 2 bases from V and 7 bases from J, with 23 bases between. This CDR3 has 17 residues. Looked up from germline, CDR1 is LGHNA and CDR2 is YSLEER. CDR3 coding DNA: TGCGCCAGCAGCCAAAATCGTCCCGGCGGGGGCAGAGGTGGCTACACCTTC. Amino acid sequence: CASSQNRPGGGRGGYTF.

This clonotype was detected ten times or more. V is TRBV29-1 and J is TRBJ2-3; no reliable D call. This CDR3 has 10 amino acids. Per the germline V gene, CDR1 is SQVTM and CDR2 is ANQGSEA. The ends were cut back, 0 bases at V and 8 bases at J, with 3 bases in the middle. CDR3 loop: CSVEEGTQYF. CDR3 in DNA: TGCAGCGTTGAAGAGGGTACGCAGTATTTT.